Listed below are T cell receptor beta chains from one sample, sequenced in a study of blood T cell repertoires in COVID-19. This table comes from immunoSEQ multiplex PCR, and its TCRdb copy is limited to in-frame clones, with some not included. Here the sample spans hundreds of thousands of clones, 88% being singletons. Sequences were obtained from PBMCs or T cells enriched from blood (not recorded which). All receptors come from a woman aged 60-75 years in a cohort exposed to, infected with or recovered from COVID-19 (not recorded which). The CDR3 runs from the conserved cysteine through the conserved F or W. The D gene is left open where the match is weak. Not all rows give a size; the values are once, few, many and, for expanded clones, a class.

v_call: TRBV5-1
d_call: TRBD1
clone_size: -
j_call: TRBJ2-7
cdr3_aa: CASSFGQGKVYEQYF
cdr3_nt: TGCGCCAGCAGCTTTGGACAGGGGAAAGTGTACGAGCAGTACTTC

v_call: TRBV9
d_call: -
clone_size: -
j_call: TRBJ2-3
cdr3_aa: CASSAITDTQYF
cdr3_nt: TGTGCCAGCAGCGCCATTACAGATACGCAGTATTTT

v_call: TRBV11-2
d_call: -
clone_size: -
j_call: TRBJ2-3
cdr3_aa: CASSHGGDTQYF
cdr3_nt: TGTGCCAGCAGCCACGGGGGAGATACGCAGTATTTT

v_call: TRBV18
d_call: TRBD1
clone_size: -
j_call: TRBJ2-1
cdr3_aa: CASSPTSGTGRNEQFF
cdr3_nt: TGTGCCAGCTCACCTACAAGCGGGACAGGGAGAAATGAGCAGTTCTTC

v_call: TRBV11-3
d_call: TRBD2
clone_size: -
j_call: TRBJ2-1
cdr3_aa: CASSFRAGGRYEQFF
cdr3_nt: TGTGCCAGCAGCTTCCGTGCGGGAGGCCGCTATGAGCAGTTCTTC

v_call: TRBV6-4
d_call: -
clone_size: -
j_call: TRBJ2-3
cdr3_aa: CASSPQGREDTQYF
cdr3_nt: TGTGCCAGCAGTCCCCAGGGCAGGGAAGATACGCAGTATTTT

v_call: TRBV7-8
d_call: -
clone_size: -
j_call: TRBJ2-7
cdr3_aa: CASSLTTYEQYF
cdr3_nt: TGTGCCAGCAGTTTAACTACCTACGAGCAGTACTTC

v_call: TRBV5-1
d_call: TRBD1
clone_size: -
j_call: TRBJ1-1
cdr3_aa: CASSSKGQGGTEAFF
cdr3_nt: TGCGCCAGCAGCTCCAAGGGACAGGGGGGGACTGAAGCTTTCTTT

v_call: TRBV25-1
d_call: TRBD1
clone_size: -
j_call: TRBJ1-4
cdr3_aa: CASSERTGAGEKLFF
cdr3_nt: TGTGCCAGCAGTGAGCGGACAGGGGCGGGCGAAAAACTGTTTTTT

v_call: TRBV14
d_call: -
clone_size: -
j_call: TRBJ1-6
cdr3_aa: CASSQQGNSPLHF
cdr3_nt: TGTGCCAGCAGCCAACAGGGGAATTCACCCCTCCACTTT

v_call: TRBV28
d_call: -
clone_size: few
j_call: TRBJ1-5
cdr3_aa: CASSLSGGGQPQHF
cdr3_nt: TGTGCCAGCAGTTTATCGGGTGGTGGGCAGCCCCAGCATTTT